This is a list of T cell receptor beta chains from one sample in a study of blood T cell repertoires in COVID-19. Clones were sequenced by immunoSEQ multiplex PCR, and TCRdb holds only the in-frame ones, with some missing. In the table there are over 45,000 clones, about 76% of which are singletons. Sequenced sample: peripheral blood. The receptors here all came from a man aged 45-60 years with active or convalescent COVID-19. Both conserved end residues are part of each CDR3. D genes are given only for firm matches. Not all rows give a size; the values are once, few, many and, for expanded clones, a class.

D gene | clone size | J gene | V gene | CDR3 protein | CDR3 DNA
TRBD2 | NA | TRBJ2-1 | TRBV10-1 | CASSEGGGREQFF | TGCGCCAGCAGTGAGGGCGGGGGACGTGAGCAGTTCTTC
TRBD1 | NA | TRBJ1-2 | TRBV9 | CASSPRTGDYGYTF | TGTGCCAGCAGCCCCCGGACAGGAGACTATGGCTACACCTTC
NA | NA | TRBJ1-4 | TRBV25-1 | CASRLTGKLFF | TGTGCCAGCAGACTGACGGGGAAACTGTTTTTT
NA | NA | TRBJ2-7 | TRBV14 | CASSQARLEQYF | TGTGCCAGCAGCCAAGCTCGTCTGGAGCAGTACTTC
NA | few | TRBJ1-4 | TRBV11-2 | CASSLDLTELFF | TGTGCCAGCAGCTTAGATCTAACAGAGCTGTTTTTT
NA | few | TRBJ1-6 | TRBV19 | CASSISGVWDNSPLHF | TGTGCCAGTAGTATTTCGGGGGTTTGGGATAATTCACCCCTCCACTTT
NA | once | TRBJ1-2 | TRBV30 | CAWRRGGYTF | TGTGCCTGGAGGAGAGGTGGCTACACCTTC
NA | few | TRBJ1-2 | TRBV10-2 | CATHLVGSYGYTF | TGCGCCACCCATTTAGTGGGGAGCTATGGCTACACCTTC
TRBD1 | NA | TRBJ2-7 | TRBV30 | CAWSRTGGGEQYF | TGTGCCTGGAGTAGGACAGGGGGCGGCGAGCAGTACTTC
TRBD2 | NA | TRBJ2-1 | TRBV7-9 | CASSPPGLAGYGEQFF | TGTGCCAGCAGCCCACCGGGACTAGCGGGGTACGGTGAGCAGTTCTTC